What follows are 28 T cell receptor beta chains derived from one specimen sequenced in a study of blood T cell repertoires in COVID-19. Clones were sequenced by immunoSEQ multiplex PCR, and TCRdb holds only the in-frame ones, with some missing. The sample has tens of thousands of clones; 87% are singletons. Source material: peripheral blood. These receptors all stem from a woman aged 50 to 65 with COVID-19, enrolled during active disease.

The DNA for the CDR3 is TGTGCCAGCAGCCCTAGCGGGAGAGGGGACAATGAGCAGTTCTTC. Translation gives CASSPSGRGDNEQFF. The chain combines TRBV11-2 with TRBJ2-1, with 10 bases identical to TRBD2. Germline V gene data show CDR1 as SGHAT and CDR2 as FQNNGV. J was trimmed by 5 bases and V by 5 bases; bases with no gene match: 6. This CDR3 contains 15 residues. Full variable domain (missing parts from reference TRBV11-2 and TRBJ2-1): EAGVAQSPRYKIIEKRQSVAFWCNPISGHATLYWYQQILGQGPKLLIQFQNNGVVDDSQLPKDRFSAERLKGVDSTLKIQPAKLEDSAVYLCASSPSGRGDNEQFFGPGTRLTVL.

The rearrangement uses TRBV29-1 and TRBJ1-3; D uncertain. Germline assignment: CDR1 SQVTM and CDR2 ANQGSEA. CDR3 length: 16 residues. The V and J ends lost 6 bases and 0 bases respectively, with 18 bases between them. The DNA for the CDR3 is TGCAGCGTCCTCGGAGGCGGCGGAGGCTCTGGAAACACCATATATTTT. Amino acids: CSVLGGGGGSGNTIYF.

The rearrangement uses TRBV28 and TRBJ2-1; D may be TRBD1 (6 bases). The V gene lost 5 bases and the J gene lost 1 base, with 12 bases spanning the gap. CDR1 MDHEN and CDR2 SYDVKM come from the germline V gene. This CDR3 has 15 amino acids. CDR3 region: CASSSYRVSYNEQFF. The CDR3 region has the DNA TGTGCCAGCAGTAGTTACAGGGTTTCCTACAATGAGCAGTTCTTC.

The CDR3 spells CASSQVGTVGGNTIYF. CDR3 nucleotide sequence: TGTGCCAGCAGCCAAGTCGGGACAGTCGGTGGAAACACCATATATTTT. The rearrangement links TRBV4-2 to TRBJ1-3; the match to TRBD1 covers 7 bases. This CDR3 has 16 residues. Germline V CDR1 and CDR2: LGHNA, YNFKEQ. The J segment lost 3 bases and the V segment lost 1 base, leaving 6 bases of the junction unmatched.

The rearrangement uses TRBV14 and TRBJ2-7, with 8 nucleotides matching TRBD1. The J segment lost 1 base and the V segment lost 6 bases, leaving 2 bases of the junction unmatched. The germline gives CDR1 SGHDN, CDR2 FVKESK. The CDR3 extends over 13 amino acids. The CDR3 loop is CASRGQVSYEQYF. As DNA, the CDR3 is TGTGCCAGCAGGGGACAGGTTTCCTACGAGCAGTACTTC.

The count of this clone is one. The chain employs TRBV3-1 (or the pseudogene TRBV3-2) and TRBJ1-1, with a tentative D call TRBD1 (6 bases). From germline, CDR1 is LGHDT and CDR2 YNNKEL (reference sequence). V lost 4 bases to trimming and J lost 0 bases, with 12 bases between them. The CDR3 length is 15 residues. CDR3 region: CASSPWDKLNTEAFF. CDR3 nucleotide sequence: TGTGCCAGCAGCCCTTGGGACAAGTTGAACACTGAAGCTTTCTTT.

The gene calls are TRBV24-1 and TRBJ2-3; 7 bases agree with TRBD1. The CDR3 contains 15 residues. With V trimmed by 4 bases and J by 4 bases, 7 bases remained unmatched. Germline V CDR1 and CDR2: KGHDR, SFDVKD. CDR3 protein: CATSDPDRDADTQYF. The CDR3 bases are TGTGCCACCAGTGACCCTGACAGGGATGCAGATACGCAGTATTTT.

The chain couples TRBV5-1 to TRBJ1-1; no reliable D call. Trimming pared 1 base from V and 3 bases from J, leaving 10 bases between. The CDR3 runs 14 residues. Germline CDR1 reads SGHRS; CDR2 reads YFSETQ. Here the CDR3 DNA reads TGCGCCAGCAGCTTGAGGGAGGAGTACACTGAAGCTTTCTTT. Its protein is CASSLREEYTEAFF.

This clone has more than one count but fewer than ten. This chain connects TRBV27 to TRBJ2-3, with D maybe TRBD2 (6 bases). There are 15 residues in the CDR3. The V end was cut by 1 base, the J end by 0 bases, with 8 bases between. Germline-derived CDR1 and CDR2 are MNHEY and SMNVEV (reference sequence). CDR3: CASSLFSGSTDTQYF. The CDR3, as DNA: TGTGCCAGCAGTTTATTTAGCGGTAGCACAGATACGCAGTATTTT.

The chain recombines TRBV12-3 or TRBV12-4 with TRBJ2-1; no clear D gene. This CDR3 comprises 11 residues. V was shortened by 3 bases and J by 10 bases, with 7 bases between the two germline ends. The DNA for the CDR3 is TGTGCCAGCAGTTTCTTGGCCGAGCAGTTCTTC. Translation gives CASSFLAEQFF.

The genes are TRBV5-5 and TRBJ2-1; 7 positions agree with TRBD1. Germline V gives CDR1 SGHKS, CDR2 YYEKEE (reference sequence). The ends lost 5 bases at V and 7 bases at J; junction bases unmatched: 9. This CDR3 has 14 residues. CDR3: CASSPTGTQNEQFF. The CDR3 DNA sequence: TGTGCCAGCAGTCCGACAGGGACCCAGAATGAGCAGTTCTTC.

The chain links TRBV7-8 to TRBJ2-3; TRBD2 is a possible D gene (6 bases). The V and J ends lost 4 bases and 3 bases respectively, with 14 bases between them. Germline V CDR1 and CDR2: SGHVS, FQNEAQ. The CDR3 has 15 amino acids. This CDR3 reads CASSSGGALTDTQYF. The CDR3 DNA is TGTGCCAGCAGCTCCGGCGGGGCTCTAACAGATACGCAGTATTTT. Filled out from reference TRBV7-8 and TRBJ2-3, the complete variable domain reads GAGVSQSPRYKVAKRGQDVALRCDPISGHVSLFWYQQALGQGPEFLTYFQNEAQLDKSGLPSDRFFAERPEGSVSTLKIQRTQQEDSAVYLCASSSGGALTDTQYFGPGTRLTVL.

The chain recombines TRBV7-3 with TRBJ2-1; TRBD2 might be the D (6 bases). This CDR3 contains 12 residues. CDR1 SGHTA and CDR2 FQGTGA come from the germline V gene. Between the trimmed V and J ends, which lost 5 bases and 9 bases, there was a span of 11 bases. The CDR3 DNA is TGTGCCAGCAGCCGCCCCGGGGGTGAGCAGTTCTTC. Translated, it gives CASSRPGGEQFF.

This chain connects TRBV11-3 to TRBJ2-3; 13 bases align to TRBD2. The length of the CDR3 is 16 residues. V was clipped by 5 bases and J by 5 bases; unmatched bases: 7. Germline-derived CDR1 and CDR2 are SGHNT and YENEEA. CDR3 sequence reads: CASSGPRTSGRDTQYF. The CDR3 DNA sequence: TGTGCCAGCAGCGGCCCTAGGACTAGCGGGAGAGATACGCAGTATTTT.

The rearrangement joins TRBV30 to TRBJ2-3; D is possibly TRBD2 (6 bases). This CDR3 is built from 13 residues. The V and J ends lost 1 base and 3 bases respectively, with 8 bases between them. The germline CDR1 and CDR2 sequences are GTSNPN and SVGIG (reference sequence). This CDR3 reads CAWSAGATDTQYF. The CDR3 coding sequence is TGTGCCTGGAGTGCGGGAGCGACAGATACGCAGTATTTT.

A remark on this clone: The junction differs from germline at one of its ends, possibly a read error. CDR3 amino acids: CASSYTGEHYGYTF. CDR3 nucleotides: TGTGCCAGCAGTTATACAGGGGAACACTACGGCTACACCTTC. This sequence joins TRBV2 and TRBJ1-2; 7 bases fit TRBD1. From germline, CDR1 is SNHLY and CDR2 FYNNEI. This CDR3 spans 14 amino acids.

Only a few counts were recorded for this clone. The chain joins TRBV4-1 to TRBJ2-7, with D unresolved. With 0 bases removed from V and 4 bases from J, the gap between germline ends came to 13 bases. Germline-derived CDR1 and CDR2 are MGHRA and YSYEKL. The CDR3 runs 15 residues. CDR3 amino acids: CASSQDESGLYEQYF. The CDR3 bases are TGCGCCAGCAGCCAAGATGAGTCCGGGTTGTACGAGCAGTACTTC.

This clone was recorded a few times. The chain joins TRBV5-4 to TRBJ2-3; tentatively, D is TRBD2 (5 bases). The CDR3 runs to 15 residues. The V and J ends lost 1 base and 1 base respectively, with 10 bases between them. Germline assignment: CDR1 SGHNT and CDR2 YYREEE (reference sequence). The CDR3 DNA is TGTGCCAGCAGCTTGCGGGTGGGAGGCACAGATACGCAGTATTTT. Translation: CASSLRVGGTDTQYF.

The chain couples TRBV7-2 to TRBJ2-7; possibly TRBD2 for D (6 bases). This CDR3 contains 13 residues. V was pared by 8 bases and J by 4 bases, with 15 bases between. CDR1 and CDR2 (germline): SGHTA, FQGNSA. Here the CDR3 reads CASGQRARYEQYF. The CDR3, as DNA: TGTGCCAGCGGCCAGCGGGCGCGTTACGAGCAGTACTTC. Variable domain in full (rest from reference TRBV7-2 and TRBJ2-7): GAGVSQSPSNKVTEKGKDVELRCDPISGHTALYWYRQSLGQGLEFLIYFQGNSAPDKSGLPSDRFSAERTGGSVSTLTIQRTQQEDSAVYLCASGQRARYEQYFGPGTRLTVT.

This clone showed up just a few times. The rearrangement joins TRBV18 to TRBJ2-1; D gene ambiguous. V was pared by 1 base and J by 6 bases, with 4 bases between. The CDR3 loop spans 12 amino acids. From germline, CDR1 is KGHSH and CDR2 LQKENI. CDR3 sequence: CASSPHGNEQFF. The CDR3 DNA reads as TGTGCCAGCTCACCACACGGCAATGAGCAGTTCTTC. Variable domain in full (rest from reference TRBV18 and TRBJ2-1): NAGVMQNPRHLVRRRGQEARLRCSPMKGHSHVYWYRQLPEEGLKFMVYLQKENIIDESGMPKERFSAEFPKEGPSILRIQQVVRGDSAAYFCASSPHGNEQFFGPGTRLTVL.

This chain joins TRBV24-1 and TRBJ2-1; 8 bases align to TRBD2. V was clipped by 9 bases and J by 7 bases; unmatched bases: 13. Germline V CDR1 and CDR2: KGHDR, SFDVKD. The CDR3 sequence is 15 residues long. The CDR3 is CATRPRAGVKNEQFF. The CDR3 DNA sequence: TGTGCCACCCGTCCTAGAGCGGGAGTTAAGAATGAGCAGTTCTTC.

The chain carries TRBV10-3 and TRBJ2-6; unclear D gene. Germline V lookup: CDR1 ENHRY, CDR2 SYGVKD. This CDR3 comprises 15 residues. Deletions cut 6 bases from V and 0 bases from J, with 9 bases between. CDR3 in amino acids: CAISGSNSGANVLTF. The CDR3 bases are TGTGCCATCAGCGGGTCAAACTCTGGGGCCAACGTCCTGACTTTC.

This clone occurred once. V is TRBV4-1 and J is TRBJ1-1; a possible D gene is TRBD1 (6 bases). This CDR3 has 15 amino acids. The germline V gene has CDR1 MGHRA and CDR2 YSYEKL. V gave up 2 bases and J gave up 3 bases, with 13 bases separating them. CDR3 in amino acids: CASSQLRDTYTEAFF. CDR3 DNA sequence: TGCGCCAGCAGCCAACTCCGGGACACTTACACTGAAGCTTTCTTT.

This chain connects TRBV6-5 to TRBJ1-1, with D uncertain. The CDR3 is made up of 14 amino acids. Germline CDR1 is MNHEY and CDR2 is SVGAGI. V gave up 0 bases and J gave up 5 bases, with 10 bases separating them. In DNA, the CDR3 is TGTGCCAGCAGTTACTCGAAACCTAGGACTGAAGCTTTCTTT. It yields the protein CASSYSKPRTEAFF.

V and J are TRBV11-3 and TRBJ2-7, with TRBD2 matching 11 bases. This CDR3 has 15 amino acids. Unmatched junction bases numbered 6, after V lost 6 bases and J lost 2 bases. Germline V lookup: CDR1 SGHNT, CDR2 YENEEA. The DNA of the CDR3 is TGTGCCAGCAGTCCCGGGACTAGCGGTCCCTACGAGCAGTACTTC. This sequence encodes CASSPGTSGPYEQYF.

This chain links TRBV5-1 with TRBJ1-2, with D hard to call. V was cut by 4 bases and J by 4 bases, with 14 bases left in between. The CDR3 consists of 14 residues. Germline V gene sequence: CDR1 SGHRS, CDR2 YFSETQ. CDR3 amino acids: CASSLLGPLYGYTF. The CDR3 bases are TGCGCCAGCAGCCTGTTGGGCCCCCTCTATGGCTACACCTTC.

This chain links TRBV7-3 with TRBJ2-1, with 14 bases fitting TRBD2. There are 17 residues in the CDR3. Germline values: CDR1 SGHTA, CDR2 FQGTGA. J lost 10 bases, V lost 5 bases, and 13 bases had no gene match. DNA for the CDR3: TGTGCCAGCAGCGATATCGCCGGGACTAGCGGGAGACGGGAGCAGTTCTTC. Amino acids: CASSDIAGTSGRREQFF. The complete variable domain, with remaining parts taken from reference TRBV7-3 and TRBJ2-1, reads GAGVSQTPSNKVTEKGKYVELRCDPISGHTALYWYRQSLGQGPEFLIYFQGTGAADDSGLPNDRFFAVRPEGSVSTLKIQRTERGDSAVYLCASSDIAGTSGRREQFFGPGTRLTVL.

The chain couples TRBV7-2 to TRBJ2-5; TRBD1 aligns across 11 bases. The junction had 4 bases not matched to a gene; V was cut back by 5 bases and J by 2 bases. CDR3 length: 15 residues. The germline V gene encodes CDR1 SGHTA and CDR2 FQGNSA. The CDR3 DNA reads as TGTGCCAGCAGCACGGACAGGGGGCGGCAAGAGACCCAGTACTTC. Translation gives CASSTDRGRQETQYF.